One and the same sample provided the 27 T cell receptor beta chains below, sequenced in a study of OX40 agonist ivuxolimab in advanced cancers. The protocol was immunoSEQ multiplex PCR, while the TCRdb copy is restricted to in-frame clones and leaves out a portion. In the table there are roughly 54,000 clones, 75% to 90% of which are singletons. Sequencing was performed on CD4+ or CD8+ T cells sorted from blood, taken in a trial of the OX40 agonist ivuxolimab. All receptors derive from an adult with an advanced solid tumor such as melanoma, head and neck, liver or kidney cancer.

The chain is built from TRBV6-4 and TRBJ2-7, with 7 bases identical to TRBD1. Trimming took 3 bases from V and 7 from J; bases not matched to a gene: 6. CDR1 is MRHNA, CDR2 SNTAGT, per germline. The CDR3 consists of 13 residues. This CDR3 reads CASSEAQGREQYF. In DNA form, the CDR3 reads TGTGCCAGCAGTGAGGCACAGGGGCGGGAGCAGTACTTC.

V is TRBV19 and J is TRBJ2-2; the match to TRBD2 covers 7 bases. Losses at the gene ends were 2 bases for V and 3 bases for J; bases not matched to a gene: 9. CDR3 length: 17 amino acids. Germline CDR1 is LNHDA and CDR2 is SQIVND (reference sequence). CDR3 loop: CASSIPPGGAYTGELFF. CDR3 coding DNA: TGTGCCAGTAGTATACCCCCGGGGGGTGCTTACACCGGGGAGCTGTTTTTT. The whole variable domain, remainder taken from reference TRBV19 and TRBJ2-2, is DGGITQSPKYLFRKEGQNVTLSCEQNLNHDAMYWYRQDPGQGLRLIYYSQIVNDFQKGDIAEGYSVSREKKESFPLTVTSAQKNPTAFYLCASSIPPGGAYTGELFFGEGSRLTVL.

This clone was found a few times. The chain carries TRBV29-1 and TRBJ1-1, with D hard to call. This CDR3 has 10 amino acids. Trimming cost V 6 bases and J 4 bases, with 6 bases left between them. Germline V gene lookup returns CDR1 SQVTM and CDR2 ANQGSEA. The CDR3 DNA reads TGCAGCGTCGAGAGCACTGAAGCTTTCTTT. Translation gives CSVESTEAFF.

The gene calls are TRBV5-6 and TRBJ1-2; D is undetermined. There are 14 residues in the CDR3. V was shortened by 2 bases and J by 6 bases, with 14 bases between the two germline ends. Per germline, CDR1 SGHDT and CDR2 YYEEEE. The CDR3 bases are TGTGCCAGCAGCTTCGGCAGGACCGGGCATGGCTACACCTTC. Translated: CASSFGRTGHGYTF.

V usage is TRBV19 and J usage is TRBJ2-3, with 9 bases lining up with TRBD2. Per germline, CDR1 LNHDA and CDR2 SQIVND (reference sequence). The ends lost 6 bases at V and 6 bases at J; junction bases unmatched: 10. This CDR3 is built from 15 residues. CDR3 region: CASRKTSGRADTQYF. CDR3 DNA sequence: TGTGCCAGTAGAAAAACTAGCGGGCGGGCGGATACGCAGTATTTT. Full variable domain (remainder filled in from reference TRBV19 and TRBJ2-3): DGGITQSPKYLFRKEGQNVTLSCEQNLNHDAMYWYRQDPGQGLRLIYYSQIVNDFQKGDIAEGYSVSREKKESFPLTVTSAQKNPTAFYLCASRKTSGRADTQYFGPGTRLTVL.

This chain connects TRBV5-1 to TRBJ2-2, with 7 bases fitting TRBD2. Germline values: CDR1 SGHRS, CDR2 YFSETQ. The CDR3 is 15 amino acids. V shed 4 bases, J shed 1 base, and the junction held 4 bases outside the gene matches. CDR3 DNA: TGCGCCAGCAGCGCCCGGGGGGAGAACACCGGGGAGCTGTTTTTT. It codes for CASSARGENTGELFF.

The J gene is TRBJ1-1, the V gene TRBV30, with D uncertain. The germline CDR1 and CDR2 sequences are GTSNPN and SVGIG (reference sequence). The CDR3 spans 15 residues. V lost 6 bases to trimming and J lost 4 bases, with 21 bases between them. CDR3 loop: CACQSGYTGSTEAFF. For the CDR3, the DNA is TGTGCCTGCCAATCCGGATACACCGGGAGCACTGAAGCTTTCTTT.

This clone showed up just once. V usage is TRBV7-3 and J usage is TRBJ2-6, with D unresolved. CDR1 is SGHTA, CDR2 FQGTGA, per germline. This CDR3 spans 16 amino acids. Trimming took off 1 base at V and 0 bases at J, with 7 bases between the two ends. CDR3 loop: CASSLNTGSGANVLTF. In nucleotides, the CDR3 is TGTGCCAGCAGCTTAAACACGGGCTCTGGGGCCAACGTCCTGACTTTC.

This chain connects TRBV7-9 to TRBJ1-4; D perhaps matches TRBD1 (5 bases). Trimming left V 1 base short and J 0 bases short, with 12 bases between. In germline, CDR1 is SEHNR, CDR2 FQNEAQ (reference sequence). The CDR3 has 17 amino acids. The CDR3 DNA follows: TGTGCCAGCAGCTTAGGAGGCGGGGGGGCAACTAATGAAAAACTGTTTTTT. Residues: CASSLGGGGATNEKLFF.

The chain couples TRBV14 to TRBJ2-7; D is possibly TRBD1 (6 bases). The CDR3 has 14 amino acids. Germline V gene sequence: CDR1 SGHDN, CDR2 FVKESK. V lost 4 bases to trimming and J lost 7 bases, with 17 bases between them. CDR3 sequence (DNA): TGTGCCAGCAGCCCGGACAGACTATCAGGGGAGCAGTACTTC. Its protein product is CASSPDRLSGEQYF.

The rearrangement links TRBV9 to TRBJ1-5, with D uncertain. This CDR3 has 14 residues. The V gene's germline CDR1 is SGDLS and CDR2 YYNGEE. Trimming removed 5 bases at V and 8 bases at J, with 17 bases between. The CDR3 region is CASSPGRGREPQHF. CDR3 sequence (DNA): TGTGCCAGCAGTCCCGGACGGGGAAGAGAGCCCCAGCATTTT. The full variable domain, in which reference TRBV9 and TRBJ1-5 provide the parts outside the CDR3, is DSGVTQTPKHLITATGQRVTLRCSPRSGDLSVYWYQQSLDQGLQFLIQYYNGEERAKGNILERFSAQQFPDLHSELNLSSLELGDSALYFCASSPGRGREPQHFGDGTRLSIL.

The chain recombines TRBV28 with TRBJ2-3; a possible D gene is TRBD2 (7 bases). V was clipped by 6 bases and J by 2 bases, with 15 bases between them. The CDR3 has 15 amino acids. Germline CDR1 is MDHEN and CDR2 is SYDVKM. CDR3 amino acids: CASSPSGGATDTQYF. Written as DNA, the CDR3 is TGTGCCAGCAGCCCTAGTGGGGGGGCCACAGATACGCAGTATTTT.

This clone was observed a handful of times. J is TRBJ2-1 and V is TRBV30, with TRBD2 matching over 9 bases. The junction had 6 bases not matched to a gene; V was cut back by 2 bases and J by 7 bases. The CDR3 runs to 14 residues. Per germline, CDR1 GTSNPN and CDR2 SVGIG (reference sequence). The CDR3 region is CAWSSGGGENEQFF. The CDR3 DNA sequence: TGTGCCTGGAGTTCCGGCGGGGGGGAAAATGAGCAGTTCTTC.

The V and J genes are TRBV6-5 and TRBJ1-1; TRBD1 aligns across 7 bases. The CDR3 has 14 residues. CDR1 and CDR2 (germline): MNHEY, SVGAGI. V shed 5 bases and J 4 bases; nucleotides not matched to a gene: 7. The CDR3 DNA follows: TGTGCCAGCAGTCCCGACAGGGTACGCACTGAAGCTTTCTTT. Its protein is CASSPDRVRTEAFF.

The rearrangement joins TRBV21-1 to TRBJ1-2. TRBV21-1 is an annotated pseudogene. There are 11 residues in the CDR3. CDR3 sequence (DNA): TGTGCCCGACCGACCTACTATGGCTACACCTTC. Encoded protein: CARPTYYGYTF.

For the CDR3, the DNA is TGTGCCAGCAGCAAGCGGGGTATGGCCTACAATGAGCAGTTCTTC. Translating it yields CASSKRGMAYNEQFF. V is TRBV6-1 and J is TRBJ2-1; 7 bases map to TRBD2. Germline CDR1 reads MNHNS; CDR2 reads SASEGT. This CDR3 is built from 15 residues. With V trimmed by 6 bases and J by 2 bases, 7 bases remained unmatched.

The V call is TRBV14, the J call TRBJ1-2, with 9 bases fitting TRBD1. The CDR3 is 12 residues long. Germline CDR1 is SGHDN and CDR2 is FVKESK. V lost 6 bases and J lost 8; bases outside the gene matches: 4. CDR3 in DNA: TGTGCCAGCAGGCGGACAGGGGAGGGCTACACCTTC. Its protein product is CASRRTGEGYTF.

The CDR3 region has the DNA TGCAGCGTTGGCGGTAGCGGGGGCGGGGGTGAGCAGTTCTTC. It is translated as CSVGGSGGGGEQFF. The chain carries TRBV29-1 and TRBJ2-1, with 9 bases lining up with TRBD2. V shed 4 bases, J shed 9 bases, and the junction held 10 bases outside the gene matches. The CDR3 spans 14 residues. The germline CDR1 and CDR2 sequences are SQVTM and ANQGSEA.

The chain has TRBV18 and TRBJ2-5; D might be TRBD1 (6 bases). The germline CDR1 and CDR2 sequences are KGHSH and LQKENI. The CDR3 has 15 residues. V lost 3 bases, J lost 4 bases, and 15 bases lay in between. For the CDR3, the DNA is TGTGCCAGCTCACCGATACAGGGTATGGGAGAGACCCAGTACTTC. Translation gives CASSPIQGMGETQYF.

Remarks on this clone: Other DNA sequences within the sample encode an identical CDR3. The V and J genes are TRBV6-1 and TRBJ1-4; 8 bases fit TRBD1. J lost 3 bases, V lost 4 bases, and 10 bases had no gene match. CDR1 is MNHNS and CDR2 is SASEGT in the germline V gene. CDR3 length equals 17 residues. CDR3 nucleotides: TGTGCCAGCAGTGCTTCAGGGGGCGGATTATCTAATGAAAAACTGTTTTTT. Its protein is CASSASGGGLSNEKLFF.

This clone was counted between two and nine times. The chain is built from TRBV7-7 and TRBJ1-1; D is uncertain. The germline V gene has CDR1 SSHAT and CDR2 FNYEAQ (reference sequence). The CDR3 loop spans 14 amino acids. CDR3 sequence (DNA): TGTGCTAGCGACGCTGGAATCGGAGGCACTGAAGCTTTCTTT. This gives the protein CASDAGIGGTEAFF.

This chain uses TRBV28 with TRBJ2-3; D possibly matches TRBD1 or TRBD2 (6 bases each). Looked up from germline, CDR1 is MDHEN and CDR2 is SYDVKM. V was shortened by 10 bases and J by 3 bases, with 17 bases between the two germline ends. The CDR3 is 14 residues long. CDR3 sequence reads: CATFPQGRTDTQYF. The CDR3, as DNA: TGTGCCACCTTCCCCCAGGGGAGGACAGATACGCAGTATTTT.

The rearrangement uses TRBV4-2 and TRBJ2-1, with TRBD2 matching 9 bases. With 4 bases clipped from V and 4 bases from J, the junction kept 14 bases outside the gene matches. Germline V gives CDR1 LGHNA, CDR2 YNFKEQ. The CDR3 has 18 residues. In DNA, the CDR3 is TGTGCCAGCAGCCCCCAAGAGGGGGGCGGGGGGGCGTACAATGAGCAGTTCTTC. Residues: CASSPQEGGGGAYNEQFF.

This clone was seen just once. V gene TRBV6-6 combines with J gene TRBJ2-3; possible D gene TRBD2, 6 bases. V lost 2 bases and J 4 bases, leaving 16 bases between the germline ends. The CDR3 runs 16 residues. Germline V gene lookup returns CDR1 MNHNY and CDR2 SVGAGI (reference sequence). The CDR3 loop is CASSYPGGPTPDTQYF. The CDR3 region has the DNA TGTGCCAGCAGTTACCCCGGGGGACCCACCCCAGATACGCAGTATTTT.

The rearrangement links TRBV4-1 to TRBJ2-3; 9 bases are a match to TRBD2. CDR1 is MGHRA and CDR2 is YSYEKL in the germline V gene. This CDR3 spans 18 amino acids. After removal of 0 bases from V and 4 bases from J, the junction contained 11 bases not matched to a gene. The CDR3 DNA sequence: TGCGCCAGCAGCCAAGATTTGAAGGCTAGCGGGAAGGCAGATACGCAGTATTTT. It codes for CASSQDLKASGKADTQYF.

The chain combines TRBV5-1 with TRBJ1-1, with a weak D call TRBD1 (6 bases). The germline gives CDR1 SGHRS, CDR2 YFSETQ. The CDR3 contains 14 residues. Trimming stripped 3 bases from V and 1 base from J, with 10 bases between. CDR3 bases: TGCGCCAGCAGCTCCGGGACAACGAACACTGAAGCTTTCTTT. The encoded protein is CASSSGTTNTEAFF.

For this clone: Other DNA sequences within the sample encode an identical CDR3. The CDR3 DNA is TGTGCCAGTAGTAGAGGGGCGGACACCGGGGAGCTGTTTTTT. Amino acid sequence: CASSRGADTGELFF. The chain couples TRBV19 to TRBJ2-2, with D perhaps TRBD1 or TRBD2 (5 bases each). This CDR3 comprises 14 residues. V lost 4 bases and J 3 bases, leaving 9 bases between the germline ends. Germline assignment: CDR1 LNHDA and CDR2 SQIVND (reference sequence).